The rows below give T cell receptor beta chains drawn from one sample of a study of CD8 T cells in Susac syndrome. TCRdb reanalysed the immunoSEQ multiplex PCR reads using MiXCR and keeps one entry per CDR3 protein. There are 250,000 to 350,000 distinct CDR3 sequences in the sample; roughly 85% occur only once, and about 0.11% lies in the top ten. The sample comprised CD8+ T cells from PBMCs. The receptors stem from a human donor with multiple sclerosis. The CDR3 runs from the conserved cysteine through the conserved F or W. A D gene is named only where the DNA matches it firmly. The listing skips clone size in some rows; elsewhere it reads once, few, many or a size class.

clone size	J gene	V gene	D gene	CDR3 DNA	CDR3 protein
.	TRBJ2-7	TRBV7-9	.	TGTGCCAGCAGCCTCTTTGGGGAGGTGGGGGACTACGAGCAGTACTTC	CASSLFGEVGDYEQYF
.	TRBJ2-3	TRBV6-1	TRBD2	TGTGCCAGCAGCCGATTCCTCAGCGGGAGGCGTAAAGATACGCAGTATTTT	CASSRFLSGRRKDTQYF
few	TRBJ1-5	TRBV14	TRBD1	TGTGCCAGCAGTCGGACAGGGGAGAGCAATCAGCCCCAGCATTTT	CASSRTGESNQPQHF
.	TRBJ1-3	TRBV28	.	TGTGCCAGCAGTTACCTGCTAGCTGGAAACACCATATATTTT	CASSYLLAGNTIYF
.	TRBJ2-2	TRBV9	TRBD2	TGTGCCAGCAGCGCCAGGCTAGCGGGGAACACCGGGGAGCTGTTTTTT	CASSARLAGNTGELFF
.	TRBJ1-4	TRBV7-9	.	TGTGCCAGCAGCGACGGGGTGGGGAAACTGTTTTTT	CASSDGVGKLFF
once	TRBJ2-1	TRBV6-2/TRBV6-3	TRBD2	TGTGCCAGCAGTTACTATGGACTAGCGGGAAATGAGCAGTTCTTC	CASSYYGLAGNEQFF
.	TRBJ2-7	TRBV9	TRBD1	TGTGCCAGCAGCGTAGAGGGACAGATCACCTACGAGCAGTACTTC	CASSVEGQITYEQYF
.	TRBJ2-1	TRBV27	TRBD1	TGTGCCAGCAGTCCCGGGACAGATACCAATGAGCAGTTCTTC	CASSPGTDTNEQFF
.	TRBJ1-6	TRBV6-2/TRBV6-3	.	TGTGCCAGCAGTTACTCGAGGATTACCTATAATTCACCCCTCCACTTT	CASSYSRITYNSPLHF
.	TRBJ2-1	TRBV28	.	TGTGCCAGCAGTCCCCAATTTTGGACCACCTACAATGAGCAGTTCTTC	CASSPQFWTTYNEQFF
.	TRBJ2-1	TRBV9	TRBD2	TGTGCCAGCAGCGGCCTTAGCGGGAGGGCCGCGGATGAGCAGTTCTTC	CASSGLSGRAADEQFF
.	TRBJ1-6	TRBV10-3	.	.	CAISESGRAGKRDSPLHF